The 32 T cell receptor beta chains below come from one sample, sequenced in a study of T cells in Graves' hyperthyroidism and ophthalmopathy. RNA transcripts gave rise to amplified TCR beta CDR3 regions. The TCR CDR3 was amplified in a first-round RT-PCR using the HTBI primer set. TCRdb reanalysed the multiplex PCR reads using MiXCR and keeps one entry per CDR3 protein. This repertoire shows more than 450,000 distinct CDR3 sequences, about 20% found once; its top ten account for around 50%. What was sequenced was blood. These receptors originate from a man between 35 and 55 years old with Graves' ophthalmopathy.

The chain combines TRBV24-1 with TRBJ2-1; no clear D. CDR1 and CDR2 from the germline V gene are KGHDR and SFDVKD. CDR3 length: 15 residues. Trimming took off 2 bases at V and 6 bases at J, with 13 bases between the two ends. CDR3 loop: CATSDSLKRSNEQFF. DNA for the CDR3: TGTGCCACCAGTGATTCCCTAAAAAGGTCCAATGAGCAGTTCTTC.

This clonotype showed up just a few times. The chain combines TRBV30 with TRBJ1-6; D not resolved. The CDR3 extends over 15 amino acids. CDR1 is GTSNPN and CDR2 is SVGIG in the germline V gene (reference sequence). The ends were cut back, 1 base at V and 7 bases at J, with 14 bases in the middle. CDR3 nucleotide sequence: TGTGCCTGGAGTGCCCTGGTCGGAGGGAATTCACCCCTCCACTTT. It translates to CAWSALVGGNSPLHF. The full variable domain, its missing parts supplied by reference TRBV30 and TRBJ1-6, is SQTIHQWPATLVQPVGSPLSLECTVEGTSNPNLYWYRQAAGRGLQLLFYSVGIGQISSEVPQNLSASRPQDRQFILSSKKLLLSDSGFYLCAWSALVGGNSPLHFGNGTRLTVT.

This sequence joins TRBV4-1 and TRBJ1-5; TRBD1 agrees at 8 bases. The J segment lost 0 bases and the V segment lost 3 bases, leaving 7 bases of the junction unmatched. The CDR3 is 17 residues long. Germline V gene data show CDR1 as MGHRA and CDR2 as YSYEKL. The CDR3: CASSQTGTGYSNQPQHF. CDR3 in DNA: TGCGCCAGCAGCCAGACCGGGACAGGATATAGCAATCAGCCCCAGCATTTT.

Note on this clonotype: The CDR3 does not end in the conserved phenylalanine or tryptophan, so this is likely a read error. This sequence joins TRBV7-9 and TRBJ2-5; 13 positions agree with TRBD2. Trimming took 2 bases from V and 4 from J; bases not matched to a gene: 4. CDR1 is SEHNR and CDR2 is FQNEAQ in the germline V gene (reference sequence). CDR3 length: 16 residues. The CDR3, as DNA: TGTGCCAGCAGCTTAACTAGCGGGGGGGCCCGAGAGACCCAGTACCTC. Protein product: CASSLTSGGARETQYL.

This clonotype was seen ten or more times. The CDR3 bases are TGTGCCAGCAGCCAAGATTTAGGCAGACTTACCTACGAGCAGTACTTC. Protein product: CASSQDLGRLTYEQYF. The rearrangement links TRBV3-1 to TRBJ2-7; D not resolved. There are 16 residues in the CDR3. The V gene's germline CDR1 is LGHDT and CDR2 YNNKEL (reference sequence). The V gene lost 0 bases and the J gene lost 2 bases, with 14 bases spanning the gap.

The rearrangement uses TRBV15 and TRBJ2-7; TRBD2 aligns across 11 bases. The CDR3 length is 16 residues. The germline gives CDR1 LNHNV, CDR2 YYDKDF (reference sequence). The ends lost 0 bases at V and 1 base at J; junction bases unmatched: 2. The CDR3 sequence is CATSRDRLAGSYEQYF. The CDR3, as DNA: TGTGCCACCAGCAGAGATAGACTAGCGGGGTCCTACGAGCAGTACTTC.

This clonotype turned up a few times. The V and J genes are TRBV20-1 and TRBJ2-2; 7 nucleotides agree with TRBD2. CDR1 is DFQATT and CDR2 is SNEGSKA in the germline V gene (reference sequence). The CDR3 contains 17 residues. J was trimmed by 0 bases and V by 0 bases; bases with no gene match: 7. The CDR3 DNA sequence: TGCAGTGCTAGAGATCCTTGGACTAGTTCGAACACCGGGGAGCTGTTTTTT. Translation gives CSARDPWTSSNTGELFF.

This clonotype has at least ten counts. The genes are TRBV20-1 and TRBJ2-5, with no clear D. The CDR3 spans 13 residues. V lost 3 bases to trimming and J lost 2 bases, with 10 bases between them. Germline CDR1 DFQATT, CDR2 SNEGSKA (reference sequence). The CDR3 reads CSARRGPQETQYF. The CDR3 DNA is TGCAGTGCTAGGAGAGGCCCGCAAGAGACCCAGTACTTC.

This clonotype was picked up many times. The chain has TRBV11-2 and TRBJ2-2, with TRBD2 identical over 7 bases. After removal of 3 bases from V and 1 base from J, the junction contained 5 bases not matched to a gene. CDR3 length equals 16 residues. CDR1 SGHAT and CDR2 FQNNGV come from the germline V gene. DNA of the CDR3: TGTGCCAGCAGCTTGCTTGCTAGCGGGAACACCGGGGAGCTGTTTTTT. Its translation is CASSLLASGNTGELFF.

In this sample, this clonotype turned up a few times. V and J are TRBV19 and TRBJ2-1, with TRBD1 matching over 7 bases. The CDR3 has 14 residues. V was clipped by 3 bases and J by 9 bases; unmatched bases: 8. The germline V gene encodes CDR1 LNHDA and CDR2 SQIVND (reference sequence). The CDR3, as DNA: TGTGCCAGTAGTATCAGACAGGGTGAGGCTGAGCAGTTCTTC. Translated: CASSIRQGEAEQFF.

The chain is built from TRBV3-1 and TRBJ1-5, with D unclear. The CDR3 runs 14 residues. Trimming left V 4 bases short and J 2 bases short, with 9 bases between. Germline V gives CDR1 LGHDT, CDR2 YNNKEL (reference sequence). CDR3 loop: CASSPTWGNQPQHF. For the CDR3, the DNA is TGTGCCAGCAGCCCCACGTGGGGCAATCAGCCCCAGCATTTT.

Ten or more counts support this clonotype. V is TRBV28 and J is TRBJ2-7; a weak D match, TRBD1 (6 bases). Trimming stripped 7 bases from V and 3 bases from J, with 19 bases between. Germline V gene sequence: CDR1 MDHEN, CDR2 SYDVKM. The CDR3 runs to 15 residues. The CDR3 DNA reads TGTGCCAGCACACTAGGGGGACGAACCTTCTACGAGCAGTACTTC. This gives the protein CASTLGGRTFYEQYF.

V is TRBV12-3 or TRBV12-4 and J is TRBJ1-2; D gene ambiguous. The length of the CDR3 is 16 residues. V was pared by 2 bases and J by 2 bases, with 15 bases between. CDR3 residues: CASSLLIGVGNYGYTF. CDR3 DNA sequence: TGTGCCAGCAGTTTACTTATCGGGGTGGGGAACTATGGCTACACCTTC.

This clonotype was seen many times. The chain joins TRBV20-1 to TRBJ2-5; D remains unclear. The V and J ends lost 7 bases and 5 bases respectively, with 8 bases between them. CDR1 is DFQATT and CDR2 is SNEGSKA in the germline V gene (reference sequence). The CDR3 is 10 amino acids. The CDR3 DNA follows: TGCAGTGGAACAAGGGAGACCCAGTACTTC. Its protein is CSGTRETQYF.

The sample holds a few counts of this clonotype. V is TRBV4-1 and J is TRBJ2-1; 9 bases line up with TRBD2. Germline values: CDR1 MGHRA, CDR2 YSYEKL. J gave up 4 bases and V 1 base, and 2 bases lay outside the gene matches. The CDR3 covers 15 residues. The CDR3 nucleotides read TGCGCCAGCAGCCAAGGTAGCGGGGGTTACAATGAGCAGTTCTTC. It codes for CASSQGSGGYNEQFF.

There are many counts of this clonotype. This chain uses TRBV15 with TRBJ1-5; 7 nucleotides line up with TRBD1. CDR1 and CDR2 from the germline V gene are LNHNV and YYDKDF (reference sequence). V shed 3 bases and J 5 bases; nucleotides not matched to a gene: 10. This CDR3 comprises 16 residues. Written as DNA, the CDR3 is TGTGCCACCAGCAGCGGGACAGCTTCGCTTTATCAGCCCCAGCATTTT. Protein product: CATSSGTASLYQPQHF.

As DNA, the CDR3 is TGTGCCAGCAGTCCCTGGACTAGCGGGAGGTTGGAGCAGTACTTC. Translated, it gives CASSPWTSGRLEQYF. V is TRBV27 and J is TRBJ2-7; TRBD2 aligns across 14 bases. Per the germline V gene, CDR1 is MNHEY and CDR2 is SMNVEV (reference sequence). The CDR3 spans 15 residues. Germline trimming cut 5 bases from V and 7 bases from J; bases unmatched to any gene: 7.

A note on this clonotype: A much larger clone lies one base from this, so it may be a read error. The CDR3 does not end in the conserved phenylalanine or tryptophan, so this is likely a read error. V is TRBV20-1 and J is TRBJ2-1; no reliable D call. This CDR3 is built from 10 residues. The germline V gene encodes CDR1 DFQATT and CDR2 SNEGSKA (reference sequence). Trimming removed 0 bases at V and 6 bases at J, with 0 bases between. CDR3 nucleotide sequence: TGCAGTGCTAGAGACAATGAGCAGTTCCTC. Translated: CSARDNEQFL.

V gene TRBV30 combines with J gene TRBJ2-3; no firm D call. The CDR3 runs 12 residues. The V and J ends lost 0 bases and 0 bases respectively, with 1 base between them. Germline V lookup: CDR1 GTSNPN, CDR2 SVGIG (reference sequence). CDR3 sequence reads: CAWSVSTDTQYF. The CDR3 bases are TGTGCCTGGAGTGTTAGCACAGATACGCAGTATTTT.

Here the CDR3 DNA reads TGCGCCAGCAGCCAAGTCGACATAATGGCCTACAATGAGCAGTTCTTC. Residues: CASSQVDIMAYNEQFF. The chain is built from TRBV4-1 and TRBJ2-1; D gene uncertain. The CDR3 is 16 residues long. Deletions cut 1 base from V and 2 bases from J, with 12 bases between. Germline V gene data show CDR1 as MGHRA and CDR2 as YSYEKL.

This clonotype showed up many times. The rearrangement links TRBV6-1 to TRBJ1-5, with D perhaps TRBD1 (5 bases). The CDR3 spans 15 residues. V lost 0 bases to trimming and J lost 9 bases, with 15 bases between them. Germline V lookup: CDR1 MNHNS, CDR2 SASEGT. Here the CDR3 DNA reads TGTGCCAGCAGTGAAGCAAGGGGCTCCCCCGGGCCCCAGCATTTT. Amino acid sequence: CASSEARGSPGPQHF.

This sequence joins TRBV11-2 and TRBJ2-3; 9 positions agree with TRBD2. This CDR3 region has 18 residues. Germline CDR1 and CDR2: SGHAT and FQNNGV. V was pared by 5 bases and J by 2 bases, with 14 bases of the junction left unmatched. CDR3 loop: CASSEEASGAKVTDTQYF. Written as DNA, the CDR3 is TGTGCCAGCAGCGAAGAGGCTAGCGGGGCAAAAGTCACAGATACGCAGTATTTT.

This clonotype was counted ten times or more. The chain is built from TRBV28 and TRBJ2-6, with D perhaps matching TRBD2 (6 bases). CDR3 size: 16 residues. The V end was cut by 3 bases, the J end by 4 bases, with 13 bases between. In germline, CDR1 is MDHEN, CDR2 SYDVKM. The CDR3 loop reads CASSLEGKAGANVLTF. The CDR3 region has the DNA TGTGCCAGCAGTTTGGAGGGGAAGGCAGGGGCCAACGTCCTGACTTTC.

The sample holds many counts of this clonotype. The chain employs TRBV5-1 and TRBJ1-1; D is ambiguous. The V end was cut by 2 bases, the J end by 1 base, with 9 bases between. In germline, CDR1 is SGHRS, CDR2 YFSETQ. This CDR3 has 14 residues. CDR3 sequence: CASSLSAGNTEAFF. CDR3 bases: TGCGCCAGCAGCTTAAGCGCAGGGAACACTGAAGCTTTCTTT.

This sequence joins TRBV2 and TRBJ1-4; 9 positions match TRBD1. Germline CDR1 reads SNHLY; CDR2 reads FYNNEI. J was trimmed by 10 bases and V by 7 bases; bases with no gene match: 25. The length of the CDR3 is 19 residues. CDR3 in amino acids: CASILSVGQGLTLLGKLFF. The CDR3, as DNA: TGTGCCAGCATTTTATCTGTGGGACAGGGTTTGACGTTGCTGGGAAAACTGTTTTTT.

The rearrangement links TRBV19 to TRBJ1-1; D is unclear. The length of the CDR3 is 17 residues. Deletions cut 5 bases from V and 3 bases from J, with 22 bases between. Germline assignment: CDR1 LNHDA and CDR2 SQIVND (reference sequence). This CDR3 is CASSHIAGSRKDTEAFF. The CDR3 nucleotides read TGTGCCAGTAGTCACATCGCGGGATCCCGAAAGGACACTGAAGCTTTCTTT.

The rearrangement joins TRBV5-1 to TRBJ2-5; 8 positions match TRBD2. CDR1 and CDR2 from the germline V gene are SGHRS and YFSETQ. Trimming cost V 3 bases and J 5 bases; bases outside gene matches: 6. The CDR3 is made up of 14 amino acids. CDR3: CASSSAGGSETQYF. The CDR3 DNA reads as TGCGCCAGCAGCTCTGCGGGAGGTAGTGAGACCCAGTACTTC.

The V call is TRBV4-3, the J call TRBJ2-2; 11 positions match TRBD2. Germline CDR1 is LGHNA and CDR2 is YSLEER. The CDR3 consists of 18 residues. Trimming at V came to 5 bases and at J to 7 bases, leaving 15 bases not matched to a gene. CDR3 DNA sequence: TGCGCCAGCAGCTCAGTGGGAACTAGCGGGAGTCTTGGCGGGGAGCTGTTTTTT. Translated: CASSSVGTSGSLGGELFF.

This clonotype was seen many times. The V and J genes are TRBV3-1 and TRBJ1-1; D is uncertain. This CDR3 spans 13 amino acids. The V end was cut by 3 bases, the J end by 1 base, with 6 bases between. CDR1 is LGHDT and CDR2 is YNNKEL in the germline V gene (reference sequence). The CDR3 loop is CASSHVRNTEAFF. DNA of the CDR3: TGTGCCAGCAGCCATGTGAGGAACACTGAAGCTTTCTTT.

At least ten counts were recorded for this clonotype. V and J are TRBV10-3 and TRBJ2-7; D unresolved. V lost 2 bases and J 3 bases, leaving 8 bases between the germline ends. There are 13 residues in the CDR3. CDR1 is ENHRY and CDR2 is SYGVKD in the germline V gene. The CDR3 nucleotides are TGTGCCATCAGTGAGCAGATCCACTACGAGCAGTACTTC. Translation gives CAISEQIHYEQYF.

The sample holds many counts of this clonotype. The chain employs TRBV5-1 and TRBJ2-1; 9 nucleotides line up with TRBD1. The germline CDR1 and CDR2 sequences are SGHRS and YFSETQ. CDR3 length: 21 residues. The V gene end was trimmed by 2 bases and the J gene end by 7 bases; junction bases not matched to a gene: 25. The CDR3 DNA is TGCGCCAGCAGCTTTGCCTCGGGACAGGGTTTACTGGGTCGACGGTCAAATGAGCAGTTCTTC. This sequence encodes CASSFASGQGLLGRRSNEQFF.

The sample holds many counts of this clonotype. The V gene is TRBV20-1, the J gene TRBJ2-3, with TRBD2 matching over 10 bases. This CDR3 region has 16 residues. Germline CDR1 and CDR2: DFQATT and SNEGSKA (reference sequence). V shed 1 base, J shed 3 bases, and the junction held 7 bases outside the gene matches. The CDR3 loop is CSARGLTSGVTDTQYF. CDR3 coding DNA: TGCAGTGCTAGAGGTCTAACTAGCGGGGTTACAGATACGCAGTATTTT.